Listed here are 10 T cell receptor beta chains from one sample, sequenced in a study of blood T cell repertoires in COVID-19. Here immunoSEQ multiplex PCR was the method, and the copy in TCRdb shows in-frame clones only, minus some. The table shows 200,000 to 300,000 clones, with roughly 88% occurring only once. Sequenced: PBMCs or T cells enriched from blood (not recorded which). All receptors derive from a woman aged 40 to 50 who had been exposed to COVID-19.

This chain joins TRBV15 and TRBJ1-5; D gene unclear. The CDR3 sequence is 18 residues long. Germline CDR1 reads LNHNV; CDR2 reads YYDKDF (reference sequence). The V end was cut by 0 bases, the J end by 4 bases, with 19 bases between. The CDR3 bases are TGTGCCACCAGCAGAGATCTGACGAACCTGGGCCCAAATCAGCCCCAGCATTTT. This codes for CATSRDLTNLGPNQPQHF. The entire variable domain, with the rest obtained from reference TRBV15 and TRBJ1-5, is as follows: DAMVIQNPRYQVTQFGKPVTLSCSQTLNHNVMYWYQQKSSQAPKLLFHYYDKDFNNEADTPDNFQSRRPNTSFCFLDIRSPGLGDTAMYLCATSRDLTNLGPNQPQHFGDGTRLSIL.

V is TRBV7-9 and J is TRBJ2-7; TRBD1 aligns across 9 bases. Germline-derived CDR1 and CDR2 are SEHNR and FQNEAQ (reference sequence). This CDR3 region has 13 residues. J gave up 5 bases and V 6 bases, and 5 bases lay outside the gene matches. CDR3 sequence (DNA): TGTGCCAGCAGGTACCGGGACAGGGACGAGCAGTACTTC. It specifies CASRYRDRDEQYF.

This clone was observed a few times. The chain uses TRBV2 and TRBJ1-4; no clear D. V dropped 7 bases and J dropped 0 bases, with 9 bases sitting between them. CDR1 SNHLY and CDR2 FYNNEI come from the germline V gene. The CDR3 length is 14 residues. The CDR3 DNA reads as TGTGCCAGCACTTTACGGGCAACTAATGAAAAACTGTTTTTT. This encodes CASTLRATNEKLFF.

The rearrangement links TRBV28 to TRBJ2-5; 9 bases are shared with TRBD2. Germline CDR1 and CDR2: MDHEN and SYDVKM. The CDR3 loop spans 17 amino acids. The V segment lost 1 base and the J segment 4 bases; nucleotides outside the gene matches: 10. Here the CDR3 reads CASSLSGLAGKIETQYF. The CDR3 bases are TGTGCCAGCAGTTTATCAGGGCTAGCGGGGAAGATAGAGACCCAGTACTTC.

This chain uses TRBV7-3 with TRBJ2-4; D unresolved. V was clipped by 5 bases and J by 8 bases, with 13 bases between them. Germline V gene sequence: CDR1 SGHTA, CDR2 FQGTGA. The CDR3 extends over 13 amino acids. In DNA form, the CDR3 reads TGTGCCAGCAGCCTTTATAACGAGGACATTCAGTACTTC. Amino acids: CASSLYNEDIQYF.

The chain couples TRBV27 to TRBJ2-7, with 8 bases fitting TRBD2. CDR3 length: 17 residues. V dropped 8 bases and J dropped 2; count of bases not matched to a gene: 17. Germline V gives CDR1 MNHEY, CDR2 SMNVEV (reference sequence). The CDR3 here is CASRGLAVVQTPYEQYF. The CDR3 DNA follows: TGTGCCAGCCGAGGACTAGCCGTAGTCCAAACCCCCTACGAGCAGTACTTC.

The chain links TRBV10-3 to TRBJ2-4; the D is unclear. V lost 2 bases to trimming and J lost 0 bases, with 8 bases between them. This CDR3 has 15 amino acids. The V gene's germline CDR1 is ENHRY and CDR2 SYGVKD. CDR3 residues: CAISEDALAKNIQYF. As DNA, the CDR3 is TGTGCCATCAGTGAGGATGCACTAGCCAAAAACATTCAGTACTTC.

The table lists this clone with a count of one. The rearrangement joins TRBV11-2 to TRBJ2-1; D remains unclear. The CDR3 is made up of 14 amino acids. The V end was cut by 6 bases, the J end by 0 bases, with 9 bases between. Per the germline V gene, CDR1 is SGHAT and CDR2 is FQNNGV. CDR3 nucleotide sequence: TGTGCCAGCAGTACAGTGACCTCCTACAATGAGCAGTTCTTC. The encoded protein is CASSTVTSYNEQFF.

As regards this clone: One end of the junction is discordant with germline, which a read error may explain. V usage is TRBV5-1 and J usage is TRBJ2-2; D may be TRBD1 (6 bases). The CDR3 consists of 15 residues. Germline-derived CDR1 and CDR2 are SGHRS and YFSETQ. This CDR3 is CASSLGTPNTGELFF. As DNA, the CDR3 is TGTGCCAGCAGCCTAGGGACACCGAACACCGGGGAGCTGTTTTTT.

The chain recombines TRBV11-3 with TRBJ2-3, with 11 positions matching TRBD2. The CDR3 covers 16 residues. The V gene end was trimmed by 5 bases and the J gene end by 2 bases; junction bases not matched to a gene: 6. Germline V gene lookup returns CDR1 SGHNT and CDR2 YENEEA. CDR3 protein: CASSPGTSGPTDTQYF. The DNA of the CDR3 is TGTGCCAGCAGCCCCGGGACTAGCGGTCCCACAGATACGCAGTATTTT.